These T cell receptor beta chains were read from a single sample in a study of blood T cell repertoires in COVID-19. Data came from immunoSEQ multiplex PCR; TCRdb stores just in-frame clones and leaves some out. The sample has 130,000 or so clones; around nine tenths are singletons. Sequenced material: peripheral blood. The receptors were sampled from a man between 50 and 59 years old with active or convalescent COVID-19. Each CDR3 is given with its conserved first and last residue. The order of the fields is D gene, V gene, J gene, clone size, CDR3 DNA, CDR3 protein. A D gene is named only where the DNA matches it firmly. Rows give clone size only sometimes, using once, few, many, or a class for an expanded clone.

>TRBD2|TRBV19|TRBJ2-1|-
TGTGCCAGTAGTACGAGACTAGCGGGGGGCATCAATGAGCAGTTCTTC
CASSTRLAGGINEQFF
>TRBD1|TRBV12-5|TRBJ1-5|-
TGTGCTAGTGGTTTGGGACAGGGAGATCAGCCCCAGCATTTT
CASGLGQGDQPQHF
>TRBD2|TRBV5-4|TRBJ2-7|-
TGTGCCAGCAGCCCTCGGCGGGAGGGAGTCTACGAGCAGTACTTC
CASSPRREGVYEQYF
>-|TRBV6-5|TRBJ1-5|-
TGTGCCAGCAGTTACTCGAGGGGGGGGGATCAGCCCCAGCATTTT
CASSYSRGGDQPQHF
>TRBD1|TRBV28|TRBJ1-2|-
TGTGCCAGCAGGGAGGACAGGGGGCTGTCTGGCTACACCTTC
CASREDRGLSGYTF
>-|TRBV30|TRBJ2-7|-
TGTGCCTGGAGTTCGGGGGAGGGGGACGAGCAGTACTTC
CAWSSGEGDEQYF
>-|TRBV24-1|TRBJ1-5|-
TGTGCCACCAGTGAATCCAGGGCCGCGCAGCCCCAGCATTTT
CATSESRAAQPQHF
>TRBD1|TRBV10-3|TRBJ2-3|-
TGTGCCACAAAGGACAGGGGCAGCACAGATACGCAGTATTTT
CATKDRGSTDTQYF
>TRBD1|TRBV19|TRBJ2-7|once
TGTGCCAGTAGTATTATGGCGTCCGACAGGGCCTCAATCTACGAGCAGTACTTC
CASSIMASDRASIYEQYF
>-|TRBV4-3|TRBJ1-2|once
TGCGCCAGCAGCCAAGATGGGGGCAGTGACTATGGCTACACCTTC
CASSQDGGSDYGYTF
>TRBD1|TRBV27|TRBJ1-5|-
TGTGCCAGCAGTTTATCAACGGCAGGGGGCCGACAGCCCCAGCATTTT
CASSLSTAGGRQPQHF
>TRBD2|TRBV7-6|TRBJ2-5|-
TGTGCCAGCAGCCCTGGACCGGGACTAGCGGTACCCCCGCGGGAGACCCAGTACTTC
CASSPGPGLAVPPRETQYF
>-|TRBV13|TRBJ2-1|-
TGTGCCAGCACCTTACTAGAATTCAATGAGCAGTTCTTC
CASTLLEFNEQFF
>TRBD2|TRBV5-1|TRBJ2-7|-
TGCGCCAGCAGCTTGGAGGCTAGCGGGGGGGCCAGTTCCTACGAGCAGTACTTC
CASSLEASGGASSYEQYF
>TRBD2|TRBV29-1|TRBJ2-1|once
TGCAGCGTCGCAACCCATCCTAGCGGGGGACTCAATGAGCAGTTCTTC
CSVATHPSGGLNEQFF
>TRBD1|TRBV10-3|TRBJ2-7|few
TGTGCCATCAGCGGGGGACAGGGCGACGAGCAGTACTTC
CAISGGQGDEQYF
>TRBD1|TRBV18|TRBJ1-4|-
TGTGCCAGCTCAGAAACGGGACAGGGCGAAAAACTGTTTTTT
CASSETGQGEKLFF
>-|TRBV27|TRBJ2-7|once
TGTGCCAGCAGTTCCCTTTCTGAAATAGCGGAACACGAGCAGTACTTC
CASSSLSEIAEHEQYF
>-|TRBV6-5|TRBJ2-7|-
TGTGCCAGCAGTTACCGACGGGGCTACGAGCAGTACTTC
CASSYRRGYEQYF
>-|TRBV5-1|TRBJ1-5|-
TGCGCCAGCAGCTTGGCCGGAGTGGGCAATCAGCCCCAGCATTTT
CASSLAGVGNQPQHF
>TRBD1|TRBV7-2|TRBJ1-1|-
TGTGCCAGCAGCTTAGTTGGGACAGGGAACACTGAAGCTTTCTTT
CASSLVGTGNTEAFF
>TRBD1|TRBV5-1|TRBJ1-5|-
TGCGCCAGCAGCGCCGGCGACAGGGAGGGCAATCAGCCCCAGCATTTT
CASSAGDREGNQPQHF
>-|TRBV14|TRBJ2-3|few
TGTGCCAGCAGCCGAGTACCACCCGCCGGGGGCACAGATACGCAGTATTTT
CASSRVPPAGGTDTQYF
>TRBD1|TRBV7-9|TRBJ2-4|-
TGTGCCAGCAGCTTAGGGACCGGACAGGGAAAAAGCATTCAGTACTTC
CASSLGTGQGKSIQYF
>TRBD1|TRBV3-1/TRBV3-2|TRBJ1-3|-
TGTGCCAGCAGCCAAGAACTTGAAGGGACAGGACTCGGAAACACCATATATTTT
CASSQELEGTGLGNTIYF
>-|TRBV5-4|TRBJ1-3|-
TGTGCCAGCAGCGTTGACAGGGGAAACACCATATATTTT
CASSVDRGNTIYF
>-|TRBV28|TRBJ1-2|-
TGTGCCAGCAAGGTCTTAGGTAGGGGAATCTATGGCTACACCTTC
CASKVLGRGIYGYTF
>TRBD1|TRBV5-1|TRBJ2-7|-
TGCGCCAGCAGCTTGGGGCAGGGGGCGGCCTACGAGCAGTACTTC
CASSLGQGAAYEQYF
>-|TRBV21-1|TRBJ2-5|-
TGTGCCAGCAGCAAAGCCGAGGGCGGACAAGAGACCCAGTACTTC
CASSKAEGGQETQYF
>TRBD1|TRBV29-1|TRBJ2-7|-
TGCAGCGTTCTAATTCTAGACAGGGTTAGAAACTACGAGCAGTACTTC
CSVLILDRVRNYEQYF
>TRBD1|TRBV6-5|TRBJ1-2|-
TGTGCCAGCAGTATCGGACAGGGGGCTGGTGGCTACACCTTC
CASSIGQGAGGYTF
>TRBD1|TRBV6-5|TRBJ2-7|once
TGTGCCAGCAACCCCCCTGGGGACAGGAGTAACGAGCAGTACTTC
CASNPPGDRSNEQYF
>TRBD2|TRBV28|TRBJ2-3|-
TGTGCCAGCAGTTTTGCTTGGGCTAGCGGGAGGGCCGTGGCTGGTACGCAGTATTTT
CASSFAWASGRAVAGTQYF
>TRBD2|TRBV5-1|TRBJ2-3|-
TGCGCCAGCAGCTCACGGACTAGCGGGAGTAACTCAGATACGCAGTATTTT
CASSSRTSGSNSDTQYF
>TRBD1|TRBV28|TRBJ2-6|-
TGTGCCAGCACCAGAACCGGGACAGGCCCCTCTGGGGCCAACGTCCTGACTTTC
CASTRTGTGPSGANVLTF
>TRBD2|TRBV9|TRBJ2-4|-
TGTGCCAGCAGCTTCTCCGGGACTAGCGGGGGGGCGGACATTCAGTACTTC
CASSFSGTSGGADIQYF
>-|TRBV27|TRBJ1-1|-
TGTGCCAGCAGTTTACAGGGAAGCACTGAAGCTTTCTTT
CASSLQGSTEAFF
>-|TRBV2|TRBJ2-7|once
TGTGCCACCCAACAGGATACCTACGAGCAGTACTTC
CATQQDTYEQYF
>TRBD1|TRBV5-5|TRBJ1-2|-
TGTGCCAGCAGCTTACAGGGGGAGACTAACTATGGCTACACCTTC
CASSLQGETNYGYTF
>-|TRBV12-5|TRBJ2-5|-
TGTGCTAGTGGAGACCCCCAGGGTGACTTCCAAGAGACCCAGTACTTC
CASGDPQGDFQETQYF
>TRBD2|TRBV3-1/TRBV3-2|TRBJ2-2|-
TGTGCCAGCAGCCAAGCTTGGAGGACTAGCGGGGGGAACACCGGGGAGCTGTTTTTT
CASSQAWRTSGGNTGELFF